The text below deals with one T cell receptor (beta chain). This entry comes from a study of blood T cell repertoires in COVID-19. Study in general: Samples taken during acute and convalescent COVID-19 were collected in the United States, Italy and Spain. From T cells, B-cell-depleted T cells, or PBMCs came the material, which was cDNA or gDNA.

Authors' processing steps: Scientists estimated how many nucleated cells there were by amplifying reference gene primers. Method: immunoSEQ multiplex PCR; TCRdb's copy keeps in-frame clones and lacks some. The V and J calls and clone size were taken over from that table, and D and trimming were inferred from the DNA. The data show about 140,000 clones, over 60% seen once. Trimming stripped 5 bases from V and 8 bases from J, with 13 bases between. CDR1 and CDR2 from the germline V gene are SGHVS and FNYEAQ. The CDR3 has 14 amino acids. The sample consisted of peripheral blood. The V call is TRBV7-6, the J call TRBJ1-6; D unclear. This TCR was recovered from a man in his fifties or sixties with acute or convalescent COVID-19. The CDR3 DNA is TGTGCCAGCAGCCTGCCCGGGTTTGATTCACCCCTCCACTTT. This codes for CASSLPGFDSPLHF.